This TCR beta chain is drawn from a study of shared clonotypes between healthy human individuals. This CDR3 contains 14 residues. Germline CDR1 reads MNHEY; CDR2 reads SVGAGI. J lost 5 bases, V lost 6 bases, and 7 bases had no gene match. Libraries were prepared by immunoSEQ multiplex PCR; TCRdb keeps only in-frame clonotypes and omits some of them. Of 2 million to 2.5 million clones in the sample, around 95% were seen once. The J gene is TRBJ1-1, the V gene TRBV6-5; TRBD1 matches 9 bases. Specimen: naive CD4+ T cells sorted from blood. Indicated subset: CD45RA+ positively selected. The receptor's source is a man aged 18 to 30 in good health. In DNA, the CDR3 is TGTGCCAGCAGGAGGACAGGGGTGAGGACTGAAGCTTTCTTT. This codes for CASRRTGVRTEAFF.